The 31 T cell receptor beta chains below all came from one sample that was sequenced in a study of blood T cell repertoires in COVID-19 (dated by TCRdb to 2020 to 2021). The library was obtained by the immunoSEQ multiplex PCR assay. The immuneACCESS repertoire file appears here via TCRdb, limited to in-frame rearrangements. These files lack a portion of the clones; in checked studies, under half of the deficit traces to unresolved V genes, and the cause of the others is not known. This sample gives under 300,000 clones in total; about 87% of them show up just once. The top ten hold 1.5% to 2% of the sample. Sample: PBMCs or T cells enriched from blood (not recorded which). Receptors were obtained from a woman between 45 and 65 years old who had recovered from COVID-19.

The rearrangement joins TRBV9 to TRBJ2-2, with 11 positions matching TRBD2. Germline-derived CDR1 and CDR2 are SGDLS and YYNGEE. CDR3 size: 18 residues. Trimming at V came to 0 bases and at J to 1 base, leaving 5 bases not matched to a gene. The CDR3 DNA reads TGTGCCAGCAGCGTAGAGTTCGGGACTAGCGGGAACACCGGGGAGCTGTTTTTT. Translating gives CASSVEFGTSGNTGELFF. Full variable domain (rest looked up from reference TRBV9 and TRBJ2-2): DSGVTQTPKHLITATGQRVTLRCSPRSGDLSVYWYQQSLDQGLQFLIQYYNGEERAKGNILERFSAQQFPDLHSELNLSSLELGDSALYFCASSVEFGTSGNTGELFFGEGSRLTVL.

The CDR3 region has the DNA TGTGCCAGCAGCTTAACCCGGGAGGGAGAGCAGTACTTC. It encodes CASSLTREGEQYF. The chain has TRBV7-3 and TRBJ2-7; 8 bases align to TRBD2. The ends lost 0 bases at V and 7 bases at J; junction bases unmatched: 2. Germline CDR1 is SGHTA and CDR2 is FQGTGA. CDR3 length: 13 amino acids.

The CDR3 spells CASSTKPGVFETQYF. CDR3 sequence (DNA): TGTGCCAGCAGTACAAAGCCGGGTGTTTTTGAGACCCAGTACTTC. J is TRBJ2-5 and V is TRBV2; D call uncertain. Germline lookup yields CDR1 SNHLY and CDR2 FYNNEI. The CDR3 is 15 amino acids. Trimming left V 5 bases short and J 5 bases short, with 18 bases between.

The chain recombines TRBV19 with TRBJ1-3; 10 nucleotides align to TRBD1. This CDR3 contains 16 residues. CDR1 LNHDA and CDR2 SQIVND come from the germline V gene (reference sequence). V lost 6 bases to trimming and J lost 2 bases; unmatched junction nucleotides: 7. CDR3 nucleotide sequence: TGTGCCAGTAGCAACTTCGGACAGGGGGCTGGAAACACCATATATTTT. Translated: CASSNFGQGAGNTIYF.

The chain carries TRBV28 and TRBJ1-2, with D perhaps matching TRBD1 (5 bases). Trimming left V 1 base short and J 7 bases short, with 10 bases between. This CDR3 has 13 residues. The germline gives CDR1 MDHEN, CDR2 SYDVKM. The CDR3 protein is CASSLSGSAGYTF. In nucleotides, the CDR3 is TGTGCCAGCAGTTTATCAGGGTCAGCTGGCTACACCTTC.

This clone occurred a few times. V and J are TRBV5-1 and TRBJ2-5; the D gene is possibly TRBD1 (5 bases). The V gene lost 4 bases and the J gene lost 7 bases, with 17 bases spanning the gap. The length of the CDR3 is 14 residues. Germline CDR1 SGHRS, CDR2 YFSETQ. This CDR3 is CASSQIQVQGTQYF. In DNA, the CDR3 is TGCGCCAGCAGCCAAATTCAGGTCCAGGGGACCCAGTACTTC.

This clone appeared once. The chain couples TRBV5-1 to TRBJ1-1, with D hard to call. V dropped 0 bases and J dropped 5 bases, with 14 bases sitting between them. There are 15 residues in the CDR3. The germline CDR1 and CDR2 sequences are SGHRS and YFSETQ. This CDR3 reads CASSLAAGGWTEAFF. Written as DNA, the CDR3 is TGCGCCAGCAGCTTGGCCGCAGGTGGTTGGACTGAAGCTTTCTTT.

The chain employs TRBV21-1 and TRBJ2-1; the DNA was not compared with TRBD2, the D call given in the table. TRBV21-1 is a recognized pseudogene. CDR3 size: 15 residues. The CDR3 loop reads CASSKRLAGDNEQFF. The CDR3 region has the DNA TGTGCCAGCAGCAAACGACTAGCGGGGGACAATGAGCAGTTCTTC.

Details on this clone: The junction shows a germline mismatch at one end, possibly a read error. In DNA, the CDR3 is TGTGCCAGCACCTTGAGGGAGGGGACCAAGAGCACCGGGGAGCTGTTTTTT. Translating it yields CASTLREGTKSTGELFF. The chain is built from TRBV5-4 and TRBJ2-2; 7 bases are a match to TRBD2. Germline CDR1 and CDR2: SGHNT and YYREEE (reference sequence). There are 17 residues in the CDR3.

The chain uses TRBV7-2 and TRBJ2-2; the match to TRBD2 covers 7 bases. J lost 4 bases, V lost 5 bases, and 7 bases had no gene match. Germline V gene data show CDR1 as SGHTA and CDR2 as FQGNSA. The CDR3 is 15 residues long. The CDR3 protein is CASSKYLAVTGELFF. In nucleotides, the CDR3 is TGTGCCAGCAGCAAATATCTAGCGGTCACCGGGGAGCTGTTTTTT.

This chain joins TRBV28 and TRBJ1-2; 8 bases are a match to TRBD1. The ends lost 4 bases at V and 4 bases at J; junction bases unmatched: 2. Per germline, CDR1 MDHEN and CDR2 SYDVKM. CDR3 length: 13 residues. DNA of the CDR3: TGTGCCAGCAGTTCGACAGGGGCCTATGGCTACACCTTC. It is translated as CASSSTGAYGYTF.

This chain uses TRBV3-1 (or the pseudogene TRBV3-2) with TRBJ2-6; D gene ambiguous. Germline loops: CDR1 LGHDT, CDR2 YNNKEL (reference sequence). The CDR3 runs 13 residues. V was clipped by 4 bases and J by 4 bases, with 5 bases between them. As DNA, the CDR3 is TGTGCCAGCAGCCCCCGGGGGGCCAACGTCCTGACTTTC. Its protein is CASSPRGANVLTF.

The V gene is TRBV27, the J gene TRBJ1-5; no clear D. CDR1 and CDR2 (germline): MNHEY, SMNVEV (reference sequence). The CDR3 is 16 amino acids. With 0 bases removed from V and 3 bases from J, the gap between germline ends came to 12 bases. CDR3 coding DNA: TGTGCCAGCAGTTTATCGGGCGAGAAATACAATCAGCCCCAGCATTTT. Translating gives CASSLSGEKYNQPQHF.

The chain carries TRBV30 and TRBJ2-1; weak D call: TRBD2 (6 bases). Germline CDR1 GTSNPN, CDR2 SVGIG (reference sequence). CDR3 length: 14 amino acids. V lost 3 bases and J lost 2, with 11 bases in between. The DNA of the CDR3 is TGTGCCTGGAGGGACGGGAGAACCTACAATGAGCAGTTCTTC. Amino acid sequence: CAWRDGRTYNEQFF.

The chain carries TRBV6-2 or TRBV6-3 and TRBJ2-3; 7 bases map to TRBD2. Germline-derived CDR1 and CDR2 are MNHEY and SVGEGT. Losses at the gene ends were 0 bases for V and 2 bases for J; bases not matched to a gene: 5. The CDR3 runs to 16 residues. The CDR3 sequence: CASSYSLAENTDTQYF. The CDR3 region has the DNA TGTGCCAGCAGTTACTCGCTAGCGGAAAACACAGATACGCAGTATTTT.

The V gene is TRBV7-9, the J gene TRBJ2-1, with 10 bases that match TRBD1. Germline V gene lookup returns CDR1 SEHNR and CDR2 FQNEAQ (reference sequence). V lost 5 bases, J lost 7 bases, and 8 bases stayed unmatched. The CDR3 has 15 amino acids. CDR3 sequence (DNA): TGTGCCAGCAGCCCACCGGGACAGGGGTTTAATGAGCAGTTCTTC. It translates to CASSPPGQGFNEQFF. Filled out from reference TRBV7-9 and TRBJ2-1, the complete variable domain reads DTGVSQNPRHKITKRGQNVTFRCDPISEHNRLYWYRQTLGQGPEFLTYFQNEAQLEKSRLLSDRFSAERPKGSFSTLEIQRTEQGDSAMYLCASSPPGQGFNEQFFGPGTRLTVL.

The V call is TRBV6-5, the J call TRBJ2-6; D gene unclear. The CDR3 runs 15 residues. The V end was cut by 2 bases, the J end by 4 bases, with 9 bases between. Germline V gene sequence: CDR1 MNHEY, CDR2 SVGAGI. DNA of the CDR3: TGTGCCAGCAGTTACCGGGTTCAGGGGGCCAACGTCCTGACTTTC. Translation gives CASSYRVQGANVLTF.

The chain recombines TRBV14 with TRBJ2-3, with 10 bases aligning to TRBD2. After removal of 3 bases from V and 1 base from J, the junction contained 7 bases not matched to a gene. Germline V gene data show CDR1 as SGHDN and CDR2 as FVKESK. This CDR3 is built from 17 residues. The CDR3 sequence is CASSQASGSTGTDTQYF. In nucleotides, the CDR3 is TGTGCCAGCAGCCAGGCTAGCGGGAGTACTGGCACAGATACGCAGTATTTT.

This chain links TRBV4-2 with TRBJ2-7; D ambiguous. The CDR3 runs 14 residues. Germline-derived CDR1 and CDR2 are LGHNA and YNFKEQ. Trimming stripped 2 bases from V and 6 bases from J, with 14 bases between. The CDR3 coding sequence is TGTGCCAGCAGCCAACCTTTTGGCATACGCGAGCAGTACTTC. Residues: CASSQPFGIREQYF.

V is TRBV27 and J is TRBJ2-3; D uncertain. V gave up 2 bases and J gave up 6 bases, with 6 bases separating them. The V gene's germline CDR1 is MNHEY and CDR2 SMNVEV (reference sequence). There are 12 residues in the CDR3. The CDR3 sequence is CASSLSMDTQYF. As DNA, the CDR3 is TGTGCCAGCAGTTTAAGCATGGATACGCAGTATTTT.

The chain uses TRBV3-1 (or the pseudogene TRBV3-2) and TRBJ2-7, with 8 nucleotides matching TRBD1. This CDR3 comprises 14 residues. The V gene end was trimmed by 4 bases and the J gene end by 2 bases; junction bases not matched to a gene: 4. Germline loops: CDR1 LGHDT, CDR2 YNNKEL (reference sequence). The CDR3 DNA reads TGTGCCAGCAGCCCCTGGGACAGGACCTACGAGCAGTACTTC. Translated, it gives CASSPWDRTYEQYF.

V usage is TRBV11-2 and J usage is TRBJ1-2, with D possibly TRBD1 on 5 matching bases. Germline V gene lookup returns CDR1 SGHAT and CDR2 FQNNGV. The length of the CDR3 is 13 residues. V lost 1 base to trimming and J lost 5 bases, with 8 bases between them. The DNA of the CDR3 is TGTGCCAGCAGCTTAGGGGGACTATATGGCTACACCTTC. It yields the protein CASSLGGLYGYTF.

The CDR3 here is CASSLGTSGTYEQYF. As DNA, the CDR3 is TGTGCCAGCAGCCTCGGGACTAGCGGAACCTACGAGCAGTACTTC. J is TRBJ2-7 and V is TRBV13; 11 nucleotides line up with TRBD2. The CDR3 is 15 amino acids. Trimming took 5 bases from V and 2 from J; bases not matched to a gene: 5. CDR1 and CDR2 (germline): PRHDT, FYEKMQ (reference sequence).

The chain carries TRBV21-1 and TRBJ1-1. TRBV21-1 is listed as a pseudogene. The length of the CDR3 is 12 residues. The CDR3 sequence is CASSKERTQAFF. As DNA, the CDR3 is TGTGCCAGCAGCAAAGAAAGAACTCAAGCTTTCTTT.

This clone appeared a single time. Other DNA sequences of this sample code for an identical CDR3. This chain connects TRBV18 to TRBJ1-1; no reliable D call. The V end lost 1 base, the J end lost 5 bases, and 5 bases lay between the germline ends. Germline CDR1 is KGHSH and CDR2 is LQKENI. CDR3 length: 12 residues. The CDR3 DNA sequence: TGTGCCAGCTCACCACTGTCAACTGAAGCTTTCTTT. Residues: CASSPLSTEAFF.

V usage is TRBV5-1 and J usage is TRBJ2-6; possibly TRBD2 for D (6 bases). Germline V gene sequence: CDR1 SGHRS, CDR2 YFSETQ. With 0 bases removed from V and 2 bases from J, the gap between germline ends came to 9 bases. The CDR3 is 16 amino acids. CDR3 loop: CASSLGRVAGANVLTF. For the CDR3, the DNA is TGCGCCAGCAGCTTGGGGAGGGTAGCTGGGGCCAACGTCCTGACTTTC.

The genes are TRBV3-1 (or the pseudogene TRBV3-2) and TRBJ2-3; TRBD2 agrees at 8 bases. The CDR3 consists of 12 residues. Germline lookup yields CDR1 LGHDT and CDR2 YNNKEL (reference sequence). V shed 4 bases, J shed 9 bases, and the junction held 3 bases outside the gene matches. The CDR3 nucleotides are TGTGCCAGCAGCCCCCGGGAGGGAACGCAGTATTTT. Amino acid sequence: CASSPREGTQYF.

The V gene is TRBV24-1, the J gene TRBJ2-3, with TRBD2 matching over 8 bases. The CDR3 length is 15 residues. V dropped 4 bases and J dropped 4; count of bases not matched to a gene: 6. Looked up from germline, CDR1 is KGHDR and CDR2 is SFDVKD. CDR3 bases: TGTGCCACCAGTGACCCCCGGGGGGGAGCAGATACGCAGTATTTT. Encoded protein: CATSDPRGGADTQYF.

J is TRBJ1-2 and V is TRBV7-8; D may be TRBD1 (6 bases). The CDR3 has 19 residues. Trimming took off 1 base at V and 7 bases at J, with 28 bases between the two ends. Germline V CDR1 and CDR2: SGHVS, FQNEAQ. Written as DNA, the CDR3 is TGTGCCAGCAGCTTAGTTATCCAACGAACAACAGGGCCCTGGGGTGGCTACACCTTC. As protein: CASSLVIQRTTGPWGGYTF.

The chain uses TRBV28 and TRBJ1-1; D is undetermined. The ends were cut back, 0 bases at V and 8 bases at J, with 4 bases in the middle. Germline V CDR1 and CDR2: MDHEN, SYDVKM. The CDR3 spans 11 residues. The CDR3 sequence: CASSLWREAFF. The CDR3 nucleotides read TGTGCCAGCAGTTTATGGAGAGAAGCTTTCTTT.

The chain is built from TRBV5-8 and TRBJ1-6; 7 nucleotides match TRBD1. The V gene's germline CDR1 is SGHTS and CDR2 YDEGEE. V was clipped by 1 base and J by 9 bases; unmatched bases: 4. The CDR3 loop spans 14 amino acids. The CDR3 region is CASSLRQGFSPLHF. As DNA, the CDR3 is TGTGCCAGCAGCTTGCGACAGGGATTTTCACCCCTCCACTTT.